This T cell receptor (beta chain) is drawn from a study of vaccination effects on CD4 cells after COVID-19. With nine to eleven days of culture completed, CD4+ T cells were isolated. All study participants received two doses of BNT162b2 or mRNA-1273 vaccine. IL-2 medium supplanted half the medium on days 3 and 7. This clone has only a few counts. The target antigen is unknown. TCRdb keeps only in-frame clones here, not all; method: immunoSEQ multiplex PCR. The sample shows tens of thousands of clones, around 69% of them seen only once. This TCR was sampled from a human donor who received a COVID-19 vaccine. The sample in question was CD4+ T cells from PBMCs cultured without peptide, obtained after COVID-19 vaccination.

The CDR3 sequence is CASSRERQGADGYTF. CDR3 in DNA: TGTGCCAGCAGTAGGGAACGACAGGGGGCGGATGGCTACACCTTC. This chain connects TRBV6-6 to TRBJ1-2; TRBD1 matches at 10 bases. Trimming took 5 bases from V and 6 from J; bases not matched to a gene: 9. In germline, CDR1 is MNHNY, CDR2 SVGAGI (reference sequence). The CDR3 sequence is 15 residues long.